These 8 T cell receptor beta chains share one sample of origin, sequenced in a study of CD8 T cells in ankylosing spondylitis. Study-level results: Characteristic, it appeared, of ankylosing spondylitis blood was a TCR beta motif of eight highly homologous variants.

No antigens are known for them. TCRdb called the 5' RACE reads again in MiXCR, with one record for every CDR3 protein. This sample carries around 430,000 distinct CDR3 sequences, roughly 15% of them seen once, and the ten largest clones take over 1%. The sequencing input was blood, either unsorted or a sorted T cell fraction (not recorded which). All receptors come from a male donor with ankylosing spondylitis.

The rearrangement uses TRBV7-3 and TRBJ2-1, with unresolved D. Germline CDR1 reads SGHTA; CDR2 reads FQGTGA. CDR3 length: 16 residues. Deletions cut 0 bases from V and 0 bases from J, with 9 bases between. The CDR3 DNA reads as TGTGCCAGCAGCTTAACCCCGGCAGTCTCCTACAATGAGCAGTTCTTC. This sequence encodes CASSLTPAVSYNEQFF.

The V gene is TRBV20-1, the J gene TRBJ2-7; tentatively, D is TRBD2 (6 bases). Germline lookup yields CDR1 DFQATT and CDR2 SNEGSKA (reference sequence). The V and J ends lost 3 bases and 5 bases respectively, with 20 bases between them. The CDR3 spans 15 residues. CDR3 protein: CSASAAGRQRDEQYF. CDR3 DNA: TGCAGTGCTAGCGCTGCGGGGAGACAACGAGACGAGCAGTACTTC.

The chain links TRBV6-2 or TRBV6-3 to TRBJ1-2; 8 nucleotides line up with TRBD1. With 7 bases clipped from V and 0 bases from J, the junction kept 4 bases outside the gene matches. The germline CDR1 and CDR2 sequences are MNHEY and SVGEGT. The CDR3 totals 14 residues. CDR3 residues: CASMRTGTNYGYTF. The CDR3 nucleotides are TGTGCCAGCATGAGGACAGGGACTAACTATGGCTACACCTTC.

This clonotype was picked up a small number of times. The chain combines TRBV7-2 with TRBJ2-5; possible D gene TRBD1, 8 bases. The CDR3 sequence is 14 residues long. Trimming took off 4 bases at V and 7 bases at J, with 16 bases between the two ends. From germline, CDR1 is SGHTA and CDR2 FQGNSA. The CDR3 coding sequence is TGTGCCAGCAGCTCGGGAACAGGGGGGGGGACCCAGTACTTC. Residues: CASSSGTGGGTQYF.

This clonotype turned up a few times. This sequence joins TRBV12-3 or TRBV12-4 and TRBJ2-3, with D possibly being TRBD1 (5 bases). V dropped 7 bases and J dropped 0 bases, with 11 bases sitting between them. The CDR3 is made up of 14 amino acids. The CDR3 region is CASTWSGSTDTQYF. The CDR3 coding sequence is TGTGCCAGCACCTGGTCAGGGAGCACAGATACGCAGTATTTT.

In its sample, this clonotype was seen a few times. A read error may account for a junction end that differs from germline. This chain uses TRBV20-1 with TRBJ2-1; D remains ambiguous. The CDR3 loop spans 11 amino acids. The germline gives CDR1 DFQATT, CDR2 SNEGSKA (reference sequence). The CDR3 DNA reads as TGCAGTGGTATGTCCGGCTCTCGGCAGGTCTTC. It is translated as CSGMSGSRQVF.

This chain connects TRBV2 to TRBJ2-2; 8 bases are a match to TRBD2. Germline CDR1 is SNHLY and CDR2 is FYNNEI. V shed 6 bases and J 4 bases; nucleotides not matched to a gene: 1. This CDR3 spans 13 amino acids. The CDR3 here is CASRRGVTGELFF. The CDR3 coding sequence is TGTGCCAGCAGGCGGGGGGTCACCGGGGAGCTGTTTTTT.

This rearrangement joins TRBV20-1 to TRBJ1-1, with 9 nucleotides matching TRBD1. The germline gives CDR1 DFQATT, CDR2 SNEGSKA (reference sequence). With V trimmed by 3 bases and J by 3 bases, 8 bases remained unmatched. This CDR3 has 15 amino acids. CDR3: CSARQTGGIDTEAFF. The DNA for the CDR3 is TGCAGTGCTAGGCAAACAGGGGGCATCGACACTGAAGCTTTCTTT.